The next 7 T cell receptor beta chains were all read from a single sample in a study of cytomegalovirus exposure and HLA in healthy donors. PCR was performed using 60 Vbeta and 13 Jbeta primers. Sequencing was performed with immunoSEQ multiplex PCR; in TCRdb, only in-frame clones are kept and a portion is missing. The sample includes under 200,000 clones, roughly four fifths of them seen just once. Sequencing was carried out using PBMCs. These receptors originate from a woman in her late teens or twenties in good health and CMV-seronegative.

J is TRBJ2-1 and V is TRBV10-3; 10 bases fit TRBD2. This CDR3 region has 14 residues. Losses at the gene ends were 2 bases for V and 9 bases for J; bases not matched to a gene: 4. Germline CDR1 ENHRY, CDR2 SYGVKD. CDR3 DNA: TGTGCCATCAGTGAGCTAGCGGGAGCAGTTGAGCAGTTCTTC. This encodes CAISELAGAVEQFF.

The chain couples TRBV5-1 to TRBJ1-3; D ambiguous. The CDR3 loop spans 16 amino acids. The germline V gene has CDR1 SGHRS and CDR2 YFSETQ. Trimming took off 0 bases at V and 0 bases at J, with 10 bases between the two ends. CDR3 protein: CASSLAGRTSGNTIYF. CDR3 bases: TGCGCCAGCAGCTTGGCGGGGAGGACCTCTGGAAACACCATATATTTT.

This clone appeared a few times. V is TRBV23-1 and J is TRBJ2-1; possibly TRBD2 for D (5 bases). TRBV23-1 is given ORF status, its function remaining uncertain. The V end was cut by 0 bases, the J end by 0 bases, with 12 bases between. The CDR3 sequence is 17 residues long. The CDR3 is CASSQSWRSSSYNEQFF. The CDR3 coding sequence is TGCGCCAGCAGTCAATCGTGGAGGAGTTCCTCCTACAATGAGCAGTTCTTC.

About this clone itself: The junction differs from germline at one of its ends, possibly a read error. The rearrangement uses TRBV7-7 and TRBJ2-1; maybe TRBD1 (6 bases). CDR3 length: 13 residues. The V gene's germline CDR1 is SSHAT and CDR2 FNYEAQ (reference sequence). The chain's CDR3 is CASSVTLGGGKFF. In nucleotides, the CDR3 is TGTGCTAGCAGCGTTACGTTAGGGGGTGGGAAGTTCTTC.

The V gene is TRBV6-1, the J gene TRBJ1-1; tentatively, D is TRBD1 (6 bases). V lost 7 bases and J lost 0, with 12 bases in between. This CDR3 region has 14 residues. Germline V gene data show CDR1 as MNHNS and CDR2 as SASEGT. The CDR3 region has the DNA TGTGCCAGCACCCCGGGGGGCATGAACACTGAAGCTTTCTTT. Protein sequence: CASTPGGMNTEAFF.

The V gene is TRBV29-1, the J gene TRBJ2-5; D not resolved. The CDR3 sequence is 16 residues long. In germline, CDR1 is SQVTM, CDR2 ANQGSEA. Between the trimmed V and J ends, which lost 2 bases and 0 bases, there was a span of 16 bases. CDR3 loop: CSVEPETPRHQETQYF. The CDR3 DNA is TGCAGCGTTGAACCTGAGACTCCGAGGCACCAAGAGACCCAGTACTTC. The variable domain in full, with the rest retrieved from reference TRBV29-1 and TRBJ2-5, is SAVISQKPSRDICQRGTSLTIQCQVDSQVTMMFWYRQQPGQSLTLIATANQGSEATYESGFVIDKFPISRPNLTFSTLTVSNMSPEDSSIYLCSVEPETPRHQETQYFGPGTRLLVL.

CDR3 protein: CASSALTGTYGYTF. CDR3 nucleotide sequence: TGTGCCAGCAGCGCATTGACAGGGACCTATGGCTACACCTTC. The chain has TRBV9 and TRBJ1-2, with 7 bases identical to TRBD1. J gave up 4 bases and V 3 bases, and 6 bases lay outside the gene matches. This CDR3 contains 14 residues. The germline V gene has CDR1 SGDLS and CDR2 YYNGEE.